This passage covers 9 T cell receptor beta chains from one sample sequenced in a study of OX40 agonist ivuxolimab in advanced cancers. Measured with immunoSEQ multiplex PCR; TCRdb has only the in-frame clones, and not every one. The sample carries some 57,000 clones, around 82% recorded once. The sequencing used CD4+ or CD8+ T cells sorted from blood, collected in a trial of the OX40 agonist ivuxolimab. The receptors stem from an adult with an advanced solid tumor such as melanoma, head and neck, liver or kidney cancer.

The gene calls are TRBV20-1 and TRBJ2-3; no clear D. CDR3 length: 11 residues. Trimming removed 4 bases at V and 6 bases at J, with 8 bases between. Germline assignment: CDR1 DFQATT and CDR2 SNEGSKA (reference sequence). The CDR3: CSATPADTQYF. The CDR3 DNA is TGCAGTGCTACGCCCGCCGATACGCAGTATTTT.

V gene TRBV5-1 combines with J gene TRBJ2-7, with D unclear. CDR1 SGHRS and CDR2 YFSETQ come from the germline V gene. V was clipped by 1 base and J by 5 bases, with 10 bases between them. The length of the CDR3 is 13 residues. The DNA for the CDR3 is TGCGCCAGCAGCTTGAATTCTCGGGACGAGCAGTACTTC. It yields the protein CASSLNSRDEQYF.

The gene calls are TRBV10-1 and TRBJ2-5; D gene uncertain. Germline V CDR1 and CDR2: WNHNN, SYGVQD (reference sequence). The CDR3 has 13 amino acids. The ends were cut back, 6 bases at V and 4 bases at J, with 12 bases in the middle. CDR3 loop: CASSLTLGETQYF. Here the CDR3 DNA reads TGCGCCAGCAGCCTAACCTTAGGAGAGACCCAGTACTTC.

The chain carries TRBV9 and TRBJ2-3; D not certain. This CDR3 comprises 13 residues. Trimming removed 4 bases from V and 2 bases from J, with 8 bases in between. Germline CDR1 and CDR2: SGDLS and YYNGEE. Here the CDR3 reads CASSLDSTDTQYF. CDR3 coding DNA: TGTGCCAGCAGCTTAGATTCCACAGATACGCAGTATTTT.

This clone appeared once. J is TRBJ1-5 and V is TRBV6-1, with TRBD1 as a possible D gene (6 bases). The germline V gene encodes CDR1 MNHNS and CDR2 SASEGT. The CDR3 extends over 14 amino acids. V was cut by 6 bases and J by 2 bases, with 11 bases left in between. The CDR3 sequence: CASSYNRGNQPQHF. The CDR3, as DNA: TGTGCCAGCAGCTATAACAGGGGCAATCAGCCCCAGCATTTT.

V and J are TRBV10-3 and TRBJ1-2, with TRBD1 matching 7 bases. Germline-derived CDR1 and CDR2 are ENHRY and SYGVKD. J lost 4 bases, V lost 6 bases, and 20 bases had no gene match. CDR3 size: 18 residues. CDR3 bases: TGTGCCATCAGCCCCCCCAATTACAGGGGCCCTCGCGGCTATGGCTACACCTTC. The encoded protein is CAISPPNYRGPRGYGYTF.

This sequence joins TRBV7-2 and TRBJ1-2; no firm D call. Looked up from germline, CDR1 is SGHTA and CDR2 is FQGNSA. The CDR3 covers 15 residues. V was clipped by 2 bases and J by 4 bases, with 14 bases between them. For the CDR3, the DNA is TGTGCCAGCAGCTTAAATCTGGCCCAGACCTATGGCTACACCTTC. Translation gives CASSLNLAQTYGYTF.

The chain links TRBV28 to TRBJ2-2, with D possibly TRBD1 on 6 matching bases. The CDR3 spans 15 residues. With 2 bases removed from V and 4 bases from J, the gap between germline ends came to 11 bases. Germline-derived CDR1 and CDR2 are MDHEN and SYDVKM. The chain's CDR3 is CASSLAGAGTGELFF. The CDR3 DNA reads TGTGCCAGCAGTTTAGCAGGGGCTGGCACCGGGGAGCTGTTTTTT.

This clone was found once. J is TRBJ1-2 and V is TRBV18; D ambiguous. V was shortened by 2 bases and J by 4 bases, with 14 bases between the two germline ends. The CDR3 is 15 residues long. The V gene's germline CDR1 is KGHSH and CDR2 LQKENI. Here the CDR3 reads CASSPRVMDGYGYTF. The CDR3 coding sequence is TGTGCCAGCTCACCAAGAGTGATGGACGGCTATGGCTACACCTTC.